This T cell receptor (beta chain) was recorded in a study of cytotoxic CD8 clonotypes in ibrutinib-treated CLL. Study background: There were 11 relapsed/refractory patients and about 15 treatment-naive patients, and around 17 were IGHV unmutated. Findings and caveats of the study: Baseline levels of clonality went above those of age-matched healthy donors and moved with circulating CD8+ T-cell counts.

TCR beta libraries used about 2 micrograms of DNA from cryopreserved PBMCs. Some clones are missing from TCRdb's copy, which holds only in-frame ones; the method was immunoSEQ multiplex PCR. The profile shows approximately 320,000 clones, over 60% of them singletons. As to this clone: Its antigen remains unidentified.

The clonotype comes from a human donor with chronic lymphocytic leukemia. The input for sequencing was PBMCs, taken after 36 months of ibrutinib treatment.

The CDR3 region has the DNA TGCGCCAGCAGTCAACCGCGGGACTACAATGAGCAGTTCTTC. The encoded protein is CASSQPRDYNEQFF. V and J are TRBV23-1 and TRBJ2-1, with a possible D match to TRBD2 (6 bases). TRBV23-1 belongs to the ORF category, with a function that is uncertain. The CDR3 runs 14 residues. Trimming cost V 2 bases and J 3 bases, with 8 bases left between them.